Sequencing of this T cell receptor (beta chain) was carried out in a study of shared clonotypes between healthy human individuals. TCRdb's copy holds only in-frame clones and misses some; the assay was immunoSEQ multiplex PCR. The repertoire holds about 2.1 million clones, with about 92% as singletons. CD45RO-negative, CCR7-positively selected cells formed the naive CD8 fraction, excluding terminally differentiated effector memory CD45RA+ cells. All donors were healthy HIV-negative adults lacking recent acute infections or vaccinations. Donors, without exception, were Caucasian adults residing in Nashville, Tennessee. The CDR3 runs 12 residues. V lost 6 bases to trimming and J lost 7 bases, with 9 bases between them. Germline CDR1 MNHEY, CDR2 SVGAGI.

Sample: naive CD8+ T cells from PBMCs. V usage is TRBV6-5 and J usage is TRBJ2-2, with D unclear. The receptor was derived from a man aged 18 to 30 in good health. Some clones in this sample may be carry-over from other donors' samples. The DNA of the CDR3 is TGTGCCAGCAGCTGGGGTAGCGGGGAGCTGTTTTTT. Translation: CASSWGSGELFF.